This TCR beta chain was captured by sequencing in a study of radiotherapy plus CTLA-4 blockade in lung cancer. Study-wide points: Blood-borne expansion of tumor-derived TCR clones followed radiotherapy plus ipilimumab.

Only in-frame clones appear in the TCRdb table, and some are missing; sequencing was by immunoSEQ multiplex PCR. The data hold tens of thousands of clones, with around nine tenths observed a single time. Those with chemo-refractory metastatic non-small-cell lung cancer were treated with focal radiation combined with CTLA-4 blockade using ipilimumab. In regard to this clone: Its antigen is not identified.

V was shortened by 3 bases and J by 5 bases, with 2 bases between the two germline ends. Germline V gives CDR1 WNHNN, CDR2 SYGVQD (reference sequence). CDR3 length: 11 amino acids. This rearrangement joins TRBV10-1 to TRBJ1-5; D is uncertain. The TCR originated in a human donor with non-small cell lung cancer that progressed on radiotherapy plus ipilimumab. This specimen consisted of peripheral blood, obtained from a patient treated with radiotherapy plus ipilimumab. The CDR3 is CASSEYQPQHF. For the CDR3, the DNA is TGCGCCAGCAGTGAATATCAGCCCCAGCATTTT.